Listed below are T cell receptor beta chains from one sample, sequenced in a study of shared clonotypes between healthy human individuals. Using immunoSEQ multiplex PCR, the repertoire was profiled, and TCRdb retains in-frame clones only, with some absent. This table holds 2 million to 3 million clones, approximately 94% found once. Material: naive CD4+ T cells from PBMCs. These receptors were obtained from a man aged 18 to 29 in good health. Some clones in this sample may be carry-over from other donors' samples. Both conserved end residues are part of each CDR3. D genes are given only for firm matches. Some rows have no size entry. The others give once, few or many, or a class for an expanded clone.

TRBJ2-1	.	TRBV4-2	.	TGTGCCAGCAGCCCCACCTCCTACAATGAGCAGTTCTTC	CASSPTSYNEQFF
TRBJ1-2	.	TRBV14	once	TGTGCCAGCAGCCAGGGGGGGTATGGCTACACCTTC	CASSQGGYGYTF
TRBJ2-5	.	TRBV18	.	TGTGCCAGCTCACCAACGGCTGCTGAAGAGACCCAGTACTTC	CASSPTAAEETQYF
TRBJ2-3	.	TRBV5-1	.	TGCGCCAGCAGCTTGGGACCTCGGAACACAGATACGCAGTATTTT	CASSLGPRNTDTQYF
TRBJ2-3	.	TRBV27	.	TGTGCCCGCAGGGTGCCTAGCACAGATACGCAGTATTTT	CARRVPSTDTQYF
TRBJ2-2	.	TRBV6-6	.	TGTGCCAGCAGTCAAGCGTACACCGGGGAGCTGTTTTTT	CASSQAYTGELFF
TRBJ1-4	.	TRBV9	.	TGTGCCAGCAGCGCCCGACAGTTAAGCAATGAAAAACTGTTTTTT	CASSARQLSNEKLFF
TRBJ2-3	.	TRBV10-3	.	TGTGCCATCAGTGGGGACCCCCCAGATACGCAGTATTTT	CAISGDPPDTQYF
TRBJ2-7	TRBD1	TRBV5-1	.	TGCGCCAGCAGCGCCACCCCGGGACAGGGGACACCCTACGAGCAGTACTTC	CASSATPGQGTPYEQYF
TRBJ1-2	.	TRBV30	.	TGTGCCTGGAGTCCAGTTCTTAACTATGGCTACACCTTC	CAWSPVLNYGYTF
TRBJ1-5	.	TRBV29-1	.	TGCAGCGTCGCCGCCGACAGCAATCAGCCCCAGCATTTT	CSVAADSNQPQHF
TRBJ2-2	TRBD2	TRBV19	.	TGTGCCAGTAGAGGAGCGGGAGCGGGCCCTCACACCGGGGAGCTGTTTTTT	CASRGAGAGPHTGELFF
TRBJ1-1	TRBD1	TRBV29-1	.	TGCAGCACATCTCGGACAGGGGAGAACACTGAAGCTTTCTTT	CSTSRTGENTEAFF
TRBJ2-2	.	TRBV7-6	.	TGTGCCAGCAGGGGCGGTCGATCGGCCGGGGAGCTGTTTTTT	CASRGGRSAGELFF
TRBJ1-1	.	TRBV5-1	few	TGCGCCAGCAGCTTGGCCACGGGCACTGAAGCTTTCTTT	CASSLATGTEAFF
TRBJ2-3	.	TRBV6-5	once	TGTGCCAGCAGTTACACACAGGGAGCAGATACGCAGTATTTT	CASSYTQGADTQYF
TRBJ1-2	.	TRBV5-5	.	TGTGCCAGCAGCTGGGGCTGGGGGAACTATGGCTACACCTTC	CASSWGWGNYGYTF
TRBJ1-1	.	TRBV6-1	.	TGTGCCAGCGCCCGAGAGTCGGTGAACACTGAAGCTTTCTTT	CASARESVNTEAFF
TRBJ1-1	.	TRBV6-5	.	TGTGCCAGCAGTCAAGGGCTGGGTGAAGCTTTCTTT	CASSQGLGEAFF
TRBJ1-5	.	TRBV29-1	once	TGCAGCGTCGCCGACAGTGCCAATCAGCCCCAGCATTTT	CSVADSANQPQHF
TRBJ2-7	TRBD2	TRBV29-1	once	TGCAGCGTTGAAGGGTTAGCGGGAGGGCCCCCTAGCTACGAGCAGTACTTC	CSVEGLAGGPPSYEQYF
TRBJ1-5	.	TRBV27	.	TGTGCCAGCAGTCCCTGGGGAGGGGGGGGAAATCAGCCCCAGCATTTT	CASSPWGGGGNQPQHF
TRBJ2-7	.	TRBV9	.	TGTGCCAGCAGCGTAGGTGCTACGCCGGCGGGGTCCTACGAGCAGTACTTC	CASSVGATPAGSYEQYF
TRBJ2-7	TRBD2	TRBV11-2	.	TGTGCCAGCAGCTGGACTAGTCCGGGCTCCTACGAGCAGTACTTC	CASSWTSPGSYEQYF
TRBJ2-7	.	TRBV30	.	TGTGCCTGGTCGAGAGGGGGAGGTATTTGGGACTACGAGCAGTACTTC	CAWSRGGGIWDYEQYF
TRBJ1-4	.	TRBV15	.	TGTGCCAGCCGGGACGGTCGAAATGAAAAACTGTTTTTT	CASRDGRNEKLFF
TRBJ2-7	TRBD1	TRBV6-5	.	TGTGCCAGCAGGCGGGACAGGATGCCCTCCTACGAGCAGTACTTC	CASRRDRMPSYEQYF
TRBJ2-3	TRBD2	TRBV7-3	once	TGTGCCAGCAGCCTGACGGGACTAGCGGAGACAGATACGCAGTATTTT	CASSLTGLAETDTQYF
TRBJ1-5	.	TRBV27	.	TGTGCCAGCAGTTTCCAGTTTGGGCCCCAGCATTTT	CASSFQFGPQHF
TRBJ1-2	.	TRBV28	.	TGTGCCAGCAGTTTACCCTCTATCGAGGGCTACACCTTC	CASSLPSIEGYTF
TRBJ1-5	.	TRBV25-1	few	TGTGCCAGCAGTGAATATTCACAAGCTCAGCCCCAGCATTTT	CASSEYSQAQPQHF
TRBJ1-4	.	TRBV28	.	TGTGCCAGCAAGGGGCAGCTTAATGAAAAACTGTTTTTT	CASKGQLNEKLFF